This T cell receptor beta chain derives from a study of blood T cell repertoires in COVID-19. On the study more broadly: Samples taken during acute and convalescent COVID-19 were collected in the United States, Italy and Spain. T cells, B-cell-depleted T cells, or PBMCs provided the cDNA or gDNA that served as material.

V was shortened by 3 bases and J by 7 bases, with 10 bases between the two germline ends. The CDR3 sequence is 14 residues long. Germline loops: CDR1 SNHLY, CDR2 FYNNEI. Original methodology: Reference gene primer amplification gave nucleated cell count estimates. TCRdb keeps only in-frame clones here, not all; method: immunoSEQ multiplex PCR. That table gives V, J and clone size, and the DNA gave D and trimming. The sample holds 29,000 or so clones, more than 80% seen once. Sample: peripheral blood. The chain joins TRBV2 to TRBJ1-6; possibly TRBD1 for D (5 bases). The receptor comes from a man aged 60 to 69 with acute or convalescent COVID-19. CDR3 DNA: TGTGCCAGCAGTGAGCAGACAGTCAATTCACCCCTCCACTTT. Translating it yields CASSEQTVNSPLHF. Full variable domain (outside the CDR3, taken from reference TRBV2 and TRBJ1-6): EPEVTQTPSHQVTQMGQEVILRCVPISNHLYFYWYRQILGQKVEFLVSFYNNEISEKSEIFDDQFSVERPDGSNFTLKIRSTKLEDSAMYFCASSEQTVNSPLHFGNGTRLTVT.